Sequencing of this T cell receptor (beta chain) was carried out in a study of blood T cell repertoires in COVID-19 (dated by TCRdb to about 2020). With regard to the full study: Samples covering the acute and convalescent phases of COVID-19 were provided by collaborators in the United States, Italy and Spain. Where available, HLA class I and class II types were taken from metadata supplied by the sample provider and were not determined by assay-based typing. Samples were obtained from the ongoing ImmuneRACE study (first 160 participants) and from roughly 1,300 subjects provided by 6 global collaborators. Deeply sampled blood TCRbeta repertoires from subjects exposed to, actively infected with, or recovered from COVID-19 were included in the dataset. The material from the prospective study consisted of cDNA or gDNA derived from T cells, B-cell-depleted T cells, or PBMCs. The sample metadata nearly always contained a de-identified subject ID, COVID-19 status, age in years and sex. A freely available public database, intended as a resource for researchers studying the immune response to SARS-CoV-2, is where the repertoires were released. Study-level results and caveats: The amount of clinical and demographic metadata varied by source and participant and was provided uncurated.

TCRbeta CDR3 regions were amplified from genomic DNA using the immunoSEQ Assay, a bias-controlled multiplex PCR. Processing in the source paper ran as follows. The number of nucleated cells in each sample was estimated from the amplification of reference gene primers within the assay. To quantify the absolute abundance of each unique TCRbeta CDR3 rearrangement, sequence reads were collapsed and filtered. For each sample, productive Simpson clonality was calculated as the square root of Simpson's diversity index across productive rearrangements. TCRdb carries this immuneACCESS record with in-frame sequences only. Its versions omit some clonotypes, under half of them owing to an unresolved V gene in the studies checked, with the rest unexplained. V, J and clone size were drawn from that table, and D and trimming were deduced from the DNA. In all, the sample holds about 280,000 clones, and 85% of those were seen once. About 5.1% of the sample goes to the ten largest clones.

Whole blood was collected in K2EDTA tubes by collaborating institutions according to the institutions' own protocols. For TCRbeta analysis, collaborators shipped samples in one of three forms: frozen whole blood, isolated PBMCs, or DNA extracted from either of those sample types. Sequences SGDLS (CDR1) and YYNGEE (CDR2) are obtained from the germline V gene. Relative to germline, V is missing 3 bases and J is missing 5 bases, with 13 bases of the junction outside any gene match. There are 16 amino acids in the CDR3, from cysteine to phenylalanine inclusive. The CDR3 DNA has 48 bases and is translated from base 1. A remark on this clone: Its antigen is unknown. Per-nucleotide qualities are absent, and no much larger clonotype sits a single base away.

The TCR was taken from a man in his forties or fifties with active or convalescent COVID-19. Recombination connected TRBV9 to TRBJ1-1, and 7 bases in between align with TRBD1. Sequenced: peripheral blood. The bases are TGTGCCAGCAGCGGAGGGAGCCGCCCAGGGGGGACTGAAGCTTTCTTT. Its coded protein is CASSGGSRPGGTEAFF.